These 6 T cell receptor beta chains were all obtained from the same sample, sequenced in a study of blood T cell repertoires in COVID-19. The method was immunoSEQ multiplex PCR; TCRdb's version includes in-frame clones alone and lacks a portion of them. Of a few hundred thousand clones in the sample, more than 75% are singletons; the top ten hold more than 0.95%. Sequenced sample: PBMCs or T cells enriched from blood (not recorded which). The receptors originated from a woman between 18 and 29 years old who had recovered from COVID-19.

This clone was recorded only once. This sequence joins TRBV6-5 and TRBJ1-5; possibly TRBD1 for D (6 bases). Trimming shortened V by 7 bases and J by 0 bases, and 13 bases separated the two germline ends. CDR3 length: 15 residues. Germline-derived CDR1 and CDR2 are MNHEY and SVGAGI. The CDR3 bases are TGTGCCAGCAAGAGACAGGATGTTAGCAATCAGCCCCAGCATTTT. Its translation is CASKRQDVSNQPQHF.

The chain combines TRBV5-5 with TRBJ1-5, with 10 bases aligning to TRBD1. CDR1 is SGHKS, CDR2 YYEKEE, per germline (reference sequence). The CDR3 totals 14 residues. The J segment lost 5 bases and the V segment lost 5 bases, leaving 4 bases of the junction unmatched. The CDR3 region has the DNA TGTGCCAGCAGTTGGGACAGGGGCGATCAGCCCCAGCATTTT. Residues: CASSWDRGDQPQHF.

The rearrangement uses TRBV7-9 and TRBJ1-2; possibly TRBD1 for D (6 bases). This CDR3 is built from 13 residues. Trimming stripped 0 bases from V and 6 bases from J, with 8 bases between. The germline CDR1 and CDR2 sequences are SEHNR and FQNEAQ (reference sequence). Here the CDR3 reads CASSLAQGNGYTF. CDR3 DNA sequence: TGTGCCAGCAGCTTAGCACAGGGAAATGGCTACACCTTC.

V and J are TRBV11-3 and TRBJ1-3; no definite D call. The CDR3 contains 15 residues. The V gene lost 7 bases and the J gene lost 0 bases, with 13 bases spanning the gap. Germline CDR1 SGHNT, CDR2 YENEEA. The CDR3 bases are TGTGCCAGCACCCGTAGGCGGTACTCTGGAAACACCATATATTTT. Protein: CASTRRRYSGNTIYF.

This clone turned up a few times. The chain employs TRBV11-2 and TRBJ2-7, with D uncertain. CDR1 and CDR2 from the germline V gene are SGHAT and FQNNGV. Trimming shortened V by 5 bases and J by 7 bases, and 15 bases separated the two germline ends. The CDR3 loop spans 13 amino acids. The chain's CDR3 is CASSPSVVAEQYF. The CDR3 region has the DNA TGTGCCAGCAGCCCCTCGGTGGTTGCAGAGCAGTACTTC.

V gene TRBV13 combines with J gene TRBJ2-2; D possibly corresponds to TRBD1 (6 bases). The CDR3 sequence is 15 residues long. Trimming removed 5 bases from V and 4 bases from J, with 14 bases in between. CDR1 is PRHDT, CDR2 FYEKMQ, per germline (reference sequence). The CDR3 nucleotides are TGTGCCAGCAGCCCCGGACAGTTGGGCACCGGGGAGCTGTTTTTT. Its protein is CASSPGQLGTGELFF.